This TCR beta chain was identified in a study of cytomegalovirus exposure and HLA in healthy donors. There are 14 residues in the CDR3. With 7 bases clipped from V and 3 bases from J, the junction kept 7 bases outside the gene matches. Germline V gives CDR1 LNHDA, CDR2 SQIVND (reference sequence). In the PCR, 60 Vbeta and 13 Jbeta primers were used. Profiling relied on immunoSEQ multiplex PCR, and the TCRdb table lists in-frame clones only, not all of them. The table records 150,000 to 200,000 clones, about 80% of them present only once. This receptor was taken from a man between 35 and 55 years old in good health and CMV-seropositive. The sample consisted of PBMCs. The rearrangement links TRBV19 to TRBJ2-3; 7 positions match TRBD1. The CDR3: CASNVQGVTDTQYF. The CDR3 nucleotides are TGTGCCAGTAATGTGCAGGGGGTGACAGATACGCAGTATTTT.